This TCR beta chain came from a study of cytomegalovirus exposure and HLA in healthy donors. The PCR was carried out with 60 Vbeta primers and 13 Jbeta primers. Produced via immunoSEQ multiplex PCR; TCRdb's table is partial and in-frame only. Altogether around 210,000 clones are present, around 80% being singletons, with the ten largest covering about 0.47%. Trimming cost V 5 bases and J 4 bases; bases outside gene matches: 7. The CDR3 is 16 residues long. Looked up from germline, CDR1 is ENHRY and CDR2 is SYGVKD. The genes are TRBV10-3 and TRBJ2-1, with TRBD2 matching over 11 bases. Material for sequencing was PBMCs. This receptor was identified in a boy aged 5 to 17 in good health and CMV-seronegative. The CDR3 loop reads CAISSKTSGKYNEQFF. The CDR3 coding sequence is TGTGCCATCAGTAGTAAGACTAGCGGGAAGTACAATGAGCAGTTCTTC.